The T cell receptor (beta chain) described here comes from a study of T cell repertoires in cytomegalovirus infection. Whole-study context: Public TCR beta signatures indicated both CMV infection and matching HLA type.

CDR1 and CDR2 from the germline V gene are MNHEY and SVGEGT. CDR3 size: 14 residues. The germline V and J ends were trimmed by 7 bases and 1 base, with 13 bases remaining between them. Regarding the study as a whole: HLA-C-restricted CMV-specific TCR beta clonotypes were dominant in the ex vivo response.

On this clonotype itself: Its antigen is unknown.

TCRdb re-called the reads through MiXCR, storing one row per CDR3 protein. Of roughly 800,000 distinct CDR3 sequences listed, 25% to 30% are singletons. The material was cultured CD8+ T cells from PBMCs, obtained from culture after CMV antigen stimulation. The chain uses TRBV6-2 or TRBV6-3 and TRBJ2-5; no clear D gene. The origin of this receptor is a human donor in good health (CMV status not recorded). Some clones in this sample may be carry-over from other donors' samples. CDR3 sequence: CASTTRRAQETQYF. DNA for the CDR3: TGTGCCAGCACAACCCGCCGGGCCCAAGAGACCCAGTACTTC.